The clone carrying this T cell receptor (beta chain) has a single count. Its antigen is not known. The Oncomine TCR Beta short-read assay was applied to DNA of cultured CD4+ T cells. TCRdb re-called the PCR reads through MiXCR, storing one row per CDR3 protein. This table has around 18,000 distinct CDR3 sequences, 58% appearing once. The treatment: approximately 9-day PBMC culture with coronavirus spike peptide pools or control peptides (ViraFEST assay). Positive PCR tests came between March and December 2020, ahead of the US Alpha, Beta and Delta variants. V gave up 5 bases and J gave up 3 bases, with 16 bases separating them. CDR3 length: 15 residues. The sample comes from a study of vaccination and CD4 T cells after COVID-19. About the study: Those taking part got two shots of either the BNT162b2 or the mRNA-1273 vaccine. The post-COVID samples were taken a median approximately 14 weeks after diagnosis, anywhere from 35 to 161.

Study-level findings and limits: This study had few convalescent patients and no early post-infection samples.

The TCR sequence derives from a human donor who had recovered from COVID-19. The specimen comprised CD4+ T cells from blood, cultured in vitro, sampled after SARS-CoV-2 vaccination. The V gene is TRBV12-3 or TRBV12-4, the J gene TRBJ1-1; D is uncertain. The CDR3 DNA follows: TGTGCCAGCAGTCCCCCTAAGCTGCCTCACACTGAAGCTTTCTTT. Amino acid sequence: CASSPPKLPHTEAFF.